A selection of T cell receptor beta chains follows, all from one sample in a study of T cell responses to AZD1222 COVID-19 vaccine. Assay used: immunoSEQ multiplex PCR; TCRdb lists only in-frame clones, some missing. The table shows 110,000 or so clones, with 90% to 95% occurring only once. The specimen was peripheral blood, collected on day 0 of AZD1222 vaccination. The receptor set was obtained from an adult in good health. The conserved cysteine and the conserved F or W are not part of the CDR3 here. Clone size is shown for a subset of rows, as once, few, many or a class of expanded clone.

>TRBV5-4|-|TRBJ1-6
ASSQRAGPNSPLH
>TRBV29-1|-|TRBJ1-5
SVRGTEGQPQH
>TRBV21-1|-|TRBJ2-7
ARESAGTHSYEQY
>TRBV5-1|-|TRBJ2-7
ASSLRRGGGTDEQY
>TRBV4-1|-|TRBJ1-6
ASSPGKNNSPLH
>TRBV27|-|TRBJ1-6
ASSFNQGADSPLH
>TRBV11-2|-|TRBJ1-1
ASSFSGEAAEAF
>TRBV28|few|TRBJ2-7
ASSSPGPTGDPY
>TRBV7-6|-|TRBJ2-3
ASSRSGGTQY
>TRBV19|-|TRBJ1-5
ASSRDEGIKPQH
>TRBV2|-|TRBJ1-2
ASSMDRPRGRGYT
>TRBV6-5|-|TRBJ2-7
ASSYSEQGYEQY
>TRBV6-5|few|TRBJ1-6
ASSFWTDNSPLH
>TRBV11-3|-|TRBJ1-1
ASSSDRGGTEAF
>TRBV19|-|TRBJ1-1
ASSIALGRDTEAF
>TRBV4-3|-|TRBJ1-1
ASSQEGRTVAF